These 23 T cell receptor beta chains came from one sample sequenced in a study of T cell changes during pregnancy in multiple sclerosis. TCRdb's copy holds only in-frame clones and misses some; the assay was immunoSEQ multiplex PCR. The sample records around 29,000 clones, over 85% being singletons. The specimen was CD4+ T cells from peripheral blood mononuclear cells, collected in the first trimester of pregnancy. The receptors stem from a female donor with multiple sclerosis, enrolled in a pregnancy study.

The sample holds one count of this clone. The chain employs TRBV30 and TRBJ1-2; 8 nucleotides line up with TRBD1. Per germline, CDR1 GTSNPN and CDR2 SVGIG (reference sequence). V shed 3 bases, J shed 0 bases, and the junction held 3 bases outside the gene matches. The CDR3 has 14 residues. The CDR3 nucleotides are TGTGCCTGGAGCGGGACAGGCCCTAACTATGGCTACACCTTC. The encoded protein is CAWSGTGPNYGYTF.

CDR3 DNA sequence: TGTGCCAGCAGCTTACGGAGAGGGTCTGGAAACACCATATATTTT. Protein sequence: CASSLRRGSGNTIYF. J is TRBJ1-3 and V is TRBV11-2, with D unclear. Trimming removed 2 bases at V and 1 base at J, with 9 bases between. Germline V gene data show CDR1 as SGHAT and CDR2 as FQNNGV. There are 15 residues in the CDR3.

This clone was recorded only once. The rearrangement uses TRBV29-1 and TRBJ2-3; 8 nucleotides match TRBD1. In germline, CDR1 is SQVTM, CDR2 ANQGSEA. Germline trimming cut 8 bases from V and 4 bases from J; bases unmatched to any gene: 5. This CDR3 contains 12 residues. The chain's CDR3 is CSHGQGSDTQYF. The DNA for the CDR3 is TGCAGCCACGGACAGGGCTCAGATACGCAGTATTTT.

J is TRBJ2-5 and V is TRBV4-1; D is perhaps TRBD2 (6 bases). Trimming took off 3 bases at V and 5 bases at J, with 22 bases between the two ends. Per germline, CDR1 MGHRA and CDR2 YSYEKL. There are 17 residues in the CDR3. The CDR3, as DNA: TGCGCCAGCAGCCAGAGTCAAATGGGACTGACGACCGAGACCCAGTACTTC. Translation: CASSQSQMGLTTETQYF.

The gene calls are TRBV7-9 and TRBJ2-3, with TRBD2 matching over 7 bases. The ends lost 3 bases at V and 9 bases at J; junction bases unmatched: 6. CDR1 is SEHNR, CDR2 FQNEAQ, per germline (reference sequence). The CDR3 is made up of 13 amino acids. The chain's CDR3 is CASSFGGSGTQYF. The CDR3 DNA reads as TGTGCCAGCAGCTTCGGGGGGTCTGGGACGCAGTATTTT.

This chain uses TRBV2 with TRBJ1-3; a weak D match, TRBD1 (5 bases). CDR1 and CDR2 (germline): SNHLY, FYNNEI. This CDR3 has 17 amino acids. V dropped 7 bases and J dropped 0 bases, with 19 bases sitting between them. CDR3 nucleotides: TGTGCCAGCACCCATTCGGGACTCCTGCGCTCTGGAAACACCATATATTTT. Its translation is CASTHSGLLRSGNTIYF.

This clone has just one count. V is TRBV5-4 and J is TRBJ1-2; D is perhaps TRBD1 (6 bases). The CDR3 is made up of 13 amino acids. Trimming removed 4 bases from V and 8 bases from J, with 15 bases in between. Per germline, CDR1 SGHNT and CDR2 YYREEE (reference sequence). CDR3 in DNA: TGTGCCAGCAGCCTCCGTTCAGGGGACGGCTACACCTTC. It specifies CASSLRSGDGYTF.

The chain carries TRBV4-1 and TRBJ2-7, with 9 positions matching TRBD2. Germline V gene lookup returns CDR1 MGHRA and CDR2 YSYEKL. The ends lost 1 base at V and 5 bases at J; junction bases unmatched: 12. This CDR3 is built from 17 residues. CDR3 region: CASSQVGSGGKKDEQYF. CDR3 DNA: TGCGCCAGCAGCCAAGTGGGTAGCGGGGGTAAGAAAGACGAGCAGTACTTC.

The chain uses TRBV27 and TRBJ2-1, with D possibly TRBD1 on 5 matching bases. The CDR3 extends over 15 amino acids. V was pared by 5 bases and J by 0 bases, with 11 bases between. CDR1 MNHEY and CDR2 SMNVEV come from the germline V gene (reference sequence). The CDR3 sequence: CASSPGRSSYNEQFF. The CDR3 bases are TGTGCCAGCAGTCCAGGGCGGAGCTCCTACAATGAGCAGTTCTTC.

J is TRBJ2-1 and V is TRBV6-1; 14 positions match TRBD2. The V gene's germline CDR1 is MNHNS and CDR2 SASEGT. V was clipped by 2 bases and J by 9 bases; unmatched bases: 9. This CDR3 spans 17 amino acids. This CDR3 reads CASSESRTSGGQGEQFF. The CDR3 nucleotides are TGTGCCAGCAGTGAATCTAGGACTAGCGGGGGGCAGGGTGAGCAGTTCTTC.

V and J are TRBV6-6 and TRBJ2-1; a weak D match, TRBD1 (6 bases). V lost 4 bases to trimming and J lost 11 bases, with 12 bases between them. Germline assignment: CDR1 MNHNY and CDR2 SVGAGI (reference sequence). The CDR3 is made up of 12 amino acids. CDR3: CASSFQGKQQFF. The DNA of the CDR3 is TGTGCCAGCAGTTTTCAGGGGAAGCAGCAGTTCTTC.

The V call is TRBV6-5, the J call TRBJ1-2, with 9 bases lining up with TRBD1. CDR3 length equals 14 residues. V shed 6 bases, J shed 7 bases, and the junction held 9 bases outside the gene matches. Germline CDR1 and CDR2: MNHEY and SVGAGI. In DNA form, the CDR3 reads TGTGCCAGCAGGGACGGGACAGGGTTAGTTGGCTACACCTTC. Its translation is CASRDGTGLVGYTF.

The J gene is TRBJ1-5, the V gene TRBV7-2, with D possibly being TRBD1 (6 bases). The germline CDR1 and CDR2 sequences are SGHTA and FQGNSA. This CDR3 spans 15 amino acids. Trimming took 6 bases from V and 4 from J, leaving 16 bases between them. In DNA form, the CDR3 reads TGTGCCAGCAGTGTATCCGGGACAAGAAATCAGCCCCAGCATTTT. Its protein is CASSVSGTRNQPQHF.

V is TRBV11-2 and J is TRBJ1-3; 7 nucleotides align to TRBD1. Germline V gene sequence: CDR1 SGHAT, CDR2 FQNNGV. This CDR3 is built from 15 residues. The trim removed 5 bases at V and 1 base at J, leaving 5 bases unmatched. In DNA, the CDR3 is TGTGCCAGCAGCCTAAGACAGGGATCTGGAAACACCATATATTTT. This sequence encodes CASSLRQGSGNTIYF.

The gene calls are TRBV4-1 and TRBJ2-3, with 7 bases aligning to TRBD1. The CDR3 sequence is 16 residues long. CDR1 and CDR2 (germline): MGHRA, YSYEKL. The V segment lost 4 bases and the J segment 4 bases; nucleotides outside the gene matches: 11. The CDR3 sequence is CASSRRQGREPDTQYF. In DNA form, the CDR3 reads TGCGCCAGCAGCCGCCGACAGGGAAGGGAGCCAGATACGCAGTATTTT.

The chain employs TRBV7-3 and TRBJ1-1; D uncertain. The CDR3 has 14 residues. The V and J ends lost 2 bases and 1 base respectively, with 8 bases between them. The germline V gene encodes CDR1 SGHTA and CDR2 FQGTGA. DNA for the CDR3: TGTGCCAGCAGCTTACACGGCGGGAACACTGAAGCTTTCTTT. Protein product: CASSLHGGNTEAFF.

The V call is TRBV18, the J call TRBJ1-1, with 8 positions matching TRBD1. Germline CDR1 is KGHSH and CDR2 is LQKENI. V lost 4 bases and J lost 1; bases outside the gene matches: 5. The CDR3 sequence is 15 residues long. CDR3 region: CASSLQGTGNTEAFF. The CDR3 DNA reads TGTGCCAGCTCACTACAAGGGACAGGGAACACTGAAGCTTTCTTT.

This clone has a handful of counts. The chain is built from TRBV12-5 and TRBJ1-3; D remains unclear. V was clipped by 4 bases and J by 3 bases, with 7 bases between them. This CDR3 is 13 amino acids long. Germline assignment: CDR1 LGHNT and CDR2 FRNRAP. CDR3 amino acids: CASGSTNGNTIYF. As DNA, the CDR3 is TGTGCTAGTGGTTCGACAAATGGAAACACCATATATTTT.

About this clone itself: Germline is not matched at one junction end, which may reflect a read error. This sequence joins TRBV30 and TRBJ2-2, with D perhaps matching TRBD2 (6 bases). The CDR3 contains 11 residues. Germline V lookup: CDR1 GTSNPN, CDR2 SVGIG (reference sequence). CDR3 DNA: TGTGCCTGGAGCTGGGGCGGGGAGCTGCTTTTT. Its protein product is CAWSWGGELLF.

The CDR3 region has the DNA TGTGCCAGCAGCTCGGACAGGGGGCCAGTTAACACTGAAGCTTTCTTT. It codes for CASSSDRGPVNTEAFF. V is TRBV6-6 and J is TRBJ1-1, with 11 bases matching TRBD1. Germline CDR1 MNHNY, CDR2 SVGAGI (reference sequence). V was clipped by 6 bases and J by 2 bases; unmatched bases: 8. There are 16 residues in the CDR3.

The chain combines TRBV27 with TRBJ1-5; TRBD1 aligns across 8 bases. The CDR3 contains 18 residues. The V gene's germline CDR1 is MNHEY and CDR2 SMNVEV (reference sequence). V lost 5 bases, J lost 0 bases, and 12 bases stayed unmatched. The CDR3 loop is CASSPRTGWAVSNQPQHF. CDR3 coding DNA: TGTGCCAGCAGTCCACGGACAGGGTGGGCTGTTAGCAATCAGCCCCAGCATTTT.

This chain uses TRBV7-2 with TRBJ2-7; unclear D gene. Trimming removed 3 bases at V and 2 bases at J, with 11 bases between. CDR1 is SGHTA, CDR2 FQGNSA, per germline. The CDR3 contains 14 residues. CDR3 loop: CASSFSRFTYEQYF. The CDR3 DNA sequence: TGTGCCAGCAGCTTTTCCAGGTTTACCTACGAGCAGTACTTC.

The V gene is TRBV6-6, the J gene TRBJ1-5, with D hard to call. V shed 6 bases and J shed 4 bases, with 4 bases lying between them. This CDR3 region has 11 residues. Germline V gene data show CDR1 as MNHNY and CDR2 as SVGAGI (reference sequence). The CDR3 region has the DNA TGTGCCAGCAGCGTAAATCAGCCCCAGCATTTT. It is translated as CASSVNQPQHF.